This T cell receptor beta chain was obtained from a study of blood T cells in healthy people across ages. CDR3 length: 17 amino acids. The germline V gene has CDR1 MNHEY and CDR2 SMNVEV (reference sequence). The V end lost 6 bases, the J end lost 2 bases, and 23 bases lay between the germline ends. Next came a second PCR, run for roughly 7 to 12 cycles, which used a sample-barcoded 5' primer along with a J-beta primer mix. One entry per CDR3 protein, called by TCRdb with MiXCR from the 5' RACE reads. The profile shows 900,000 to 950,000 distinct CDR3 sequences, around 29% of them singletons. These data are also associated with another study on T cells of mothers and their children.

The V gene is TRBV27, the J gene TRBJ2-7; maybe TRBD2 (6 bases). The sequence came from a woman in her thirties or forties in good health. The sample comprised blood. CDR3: CASSRYPGSATPYEQYF. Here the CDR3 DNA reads TGTGCCAGCAGCCGTTATCCCGGGAGCGCAACCCCCTACGAGCAGTACTTC.